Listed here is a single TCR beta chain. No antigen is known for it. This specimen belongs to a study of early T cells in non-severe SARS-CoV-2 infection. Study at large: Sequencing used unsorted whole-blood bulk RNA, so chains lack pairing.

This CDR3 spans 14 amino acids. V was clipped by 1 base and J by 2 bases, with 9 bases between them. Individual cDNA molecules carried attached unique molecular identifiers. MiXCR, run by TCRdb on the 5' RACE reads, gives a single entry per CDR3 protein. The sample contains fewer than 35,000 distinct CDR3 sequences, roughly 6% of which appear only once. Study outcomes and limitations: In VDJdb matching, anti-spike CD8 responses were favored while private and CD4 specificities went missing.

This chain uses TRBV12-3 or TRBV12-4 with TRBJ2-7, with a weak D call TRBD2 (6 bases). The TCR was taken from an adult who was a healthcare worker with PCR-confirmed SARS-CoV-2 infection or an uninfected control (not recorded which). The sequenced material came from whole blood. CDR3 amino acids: CASSLGDLAYEQYF. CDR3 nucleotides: TGTGCCAGCAGTTTAGGGGACTTAGCCTACGAGCAGTACTTC.